These 14 T cell receptor beta chains originate from one sample sequenced in a study of high-grade serous ovarian cancer treatment subgroups. Tumor samples were taken before definitive surgery or chemotherapy. TCRdb keeps only in-frame clones here, not all; method: immunoSEQ multiplex PCR. The repertoire holds roughly 3,000 clones, with around 72% as singletons. The source material was tumor tissue. The receptors originated from a human donor with high-grade serous ovarian cancer.

The J gene is TRBJ2-1, the V gene TRBV6-4; TRBD2 matches 12 bases. This CDR3 contains 15 residues. J gave up 4 bases and V 4 bases, and 2 bases lay outside the gene matches. Germline V lookup: CDR1 MRHNA, CDR2 SNTAGT. For the CDR3, the DNA is TGTGCCAGCAGTGCTAGCGGGGGGGAATACAATGAGCAGTTCTTC. This codes for CASSASGGEYNEQFF.

This chain uses TRBV4-3 with TRBJ2-1; 11 bases map to TRBD2. Unmatched junction bases numbered 6, after V lost 4 bases and J lost 4 bases. The CDR3 is 16 amino acids. Germline CDR1 LGHNA, CDR2 YSLEER. The DNA of the CDR3 is TGCGCCAGCAGCCCTTTCGGGACTAGCGGTTACAATGAGCAGTTCTTC. Translated, it gives CASSPFGTSGYNEQFF.

The chain recombines TRBV6-1 with TRBJ2-2, with no clear D. Trimming left V 6 bases short and J 1 base short, with 6 bases between. From germline, CDR1 is MNHNS and CDR2 SASEGT. CDR3 length: 13 amino acids. The CDR3 bases are TGTGCCAGCAGAAACAGGAACACCGGGGAGCTGTTTTTT. It is translated as CASRNRNTGELFF.

Worth noting for this clone: Different DNA sequences within this sample yield the same CDR3. The chain employs TRBV15 and TRBJ1-1; D not certain. CDR3 length equals 15 residues. V was pared by 0 bases and J by 1 base, with 9 bases between. Germline loops: CDR1 LNHNV, CDR2 YYDKDF (reference sequence). The CDR3 DNA reads TGTGCCACCAGCAGAGATCTCGGAGAGAACACTGAAGCTTTCTTT. Its protein is CATSRDLGENTEAFF.

The chain couples TRBV5-5 to TRBJ2-3; 9 bases are shared with TRBD1. CDR1 is SGHKS, CDR2 YYEKEE, per germline (reference sequence). J lost 3 bases, V lost 4 bases, and 12 bases had no gene match. The CDR3 loop spans 17 amino acids. The CDR3 coding sequence is TGTGCCAGCAGCAACTGGGGACAGGGACGTCCGACAGATACGCAGTATTTT. Translation: CASSNWGQGRPTDTQYF.

The chain is built from TRBV9 and TRBJ2-7; possibly TRBD2 for D (5 bases). The CDR3 consists of 12 residues. With 0 bases removed from V and 6 bases from J, the gap between germline ends came to 7 bases. Germline V gene lookup returns CDR1 SGDLS and CDR2 YYNGEE. CDR3 coding DNA: TGTGCCAGCAGCGTAGTTGAGGGCGAGCAGTACTTC. This translates into CASSVVEGEQYF.

This clone was detected only once. CDR3 amino acids: CASSLNTAEAFF. The CDR3 coding sequence is TGCGCCAGCAGCCTCAACACCGCTGAAGCTTTCTTT. This chain joins TRBV5-1 and TRBJ1-1; D is unclear. Germline CDR1 and CDR2: SGHRS and YFSETQ. V shed 4 bases and J shed 6 bases, with 10 bases lying between them. The CDR3 length is 12 residues.

The chain combines TRBV9 with TRBJ2-3, with D unresolved. The CDR3 length is 15 residues. Germline-derived CDR1 and CDR2 are SGDLS and YYNGEE. Deletions cut 0 bases from V and 4 bases from J, with 12 bases between. DNA for the CDR3: TGTGCCAGCAGCGTAGCCGGAGACGGCGCAGATACGCAGTATTTT. This codes for CASSVAGDGADTQYF.

This chain uses TRBV7-9 with TRBJ2-7; 7 bases line up with TRBD1. The ends lost 2 bases at V and 6 bases at J; junction bases unmatched: 7. The CDR3 runs 14 residues. Germline CDR1 and CDR2: SEHNR and FQNEAQ (reference sequence). CDR3: CASSLPDRVIEQYF. CDR3 DNA: TGTGCCAGCAGCTTACCAGACAGGGTAATCGAGCAGTACTTC.

This rearrangement joins TRBV7-6 to TRBJ1-2, with D perhaps matching TRBD1 (6 bases). The length of the CDR3 is 13 residues. Germline assignment: CDR1 SGHVS and CDR2 FNYEAQ. Trimming shortened V by 6 bases and J by 7 bases, and 15 bases separated the two germline ends. CDR3 loop: CASRPRRGSGYTF. The CDR3 DNA sequence: TGTGCCAGCAGACCGAGAAGGGGGTCTGGCTACACCTTC.

The chain recombines TRBV28 with TRBJ1-2, with 7 bases aligning to TRBD1. The CDR3 covers 15 residues. V dropped 5 bases and J dropped 4; count of bases not matched to a gene: 10. Germline lookup yields CDR1 MDHEN and CDR2 SYDVKM. The CDR3 loop is CASSTTGTVGYGYTF. In DNA, the CDR3 is TGTGCCAGCAGTACAACCGGGACAGTAGGCTATGGCTACACCTTC.

The chain has TRBV19 and TRBJ2-3; no definite D call. The CDR3 consists of 15 residues. Germline CDR1 LNHDA, CDR2 SQIVND (reference sequence). V was clipped by 3 bases and J by 6 bases, with 16 bases between them. The chain's CDR3 is CASSITPSGMDTQYF. The CDR3 nucleotides are TGTGCCAGTAGTATCACACCCTCGGGCATGGATACGCAGTATTTT.

The rearrangement links TRBV9 to TRBJ2-1, with TRBD2 matching over 8 bases. Germline V gives CDR1 SGDLS, CDR2 YYNGEE. The CDR3 extends over 14 amino acids. Trimming removed 3 bases from V and 10 bases from J; junction bases left unmatched: 9. The CDR3 sequence: CASSEVGGAGEQFF. In DNA, the CDR3 is TGTGCCAGCAGCGAGGTCGGGGGGGCCGGAGAGCAGTTCTTC.

The chain joins TRBV28 to TRBJ2-3; perhaps TRBD1 as D (5 bases). V lost 5 bases and J 6 bases, leaving 9 bases between the germline ends. Germline lookup yields CDR1 MDHEN and CDR2 SYDVKM. The length of the CDR3 is 12 residues. CDR3 sequence: CASSQGVDTQYF. CDR3 bases: TGTGCCAGCAGTCAAGGGGTGGATACGCAGTATTTT.